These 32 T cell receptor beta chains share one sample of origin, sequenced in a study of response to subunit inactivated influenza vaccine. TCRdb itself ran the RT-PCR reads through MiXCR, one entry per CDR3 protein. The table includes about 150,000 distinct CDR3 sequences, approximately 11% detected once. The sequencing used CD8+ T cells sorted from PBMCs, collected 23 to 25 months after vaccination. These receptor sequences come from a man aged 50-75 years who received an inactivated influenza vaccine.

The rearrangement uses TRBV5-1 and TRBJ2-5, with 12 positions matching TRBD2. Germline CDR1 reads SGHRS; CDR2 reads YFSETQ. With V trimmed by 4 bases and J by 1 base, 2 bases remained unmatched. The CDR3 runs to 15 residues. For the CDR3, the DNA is TGCGCCAGCAGCCCGACTAGCGGGAGCCAAGAGACCCAGTACTTC. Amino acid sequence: CASSPTSGSQETQYF.

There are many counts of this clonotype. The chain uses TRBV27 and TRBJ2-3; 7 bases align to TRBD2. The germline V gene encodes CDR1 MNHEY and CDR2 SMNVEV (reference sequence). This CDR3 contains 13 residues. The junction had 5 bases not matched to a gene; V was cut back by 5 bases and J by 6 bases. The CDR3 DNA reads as TGTGCCAGCAGTACAACCGGGGGGGATACGCAGTATTTT. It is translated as CASSTTGGDTQYF.

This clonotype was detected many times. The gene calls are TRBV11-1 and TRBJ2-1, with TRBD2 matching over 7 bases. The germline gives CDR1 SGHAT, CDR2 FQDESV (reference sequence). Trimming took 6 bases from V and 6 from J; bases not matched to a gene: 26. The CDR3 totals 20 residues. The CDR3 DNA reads TGTGCCAGCAGTTCGACAGAGTCCAGGTCAGAGACTAGCCCTCTCAATGAGCAGTTCTTC. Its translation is CASSSTESRSETSPLNEQFF.

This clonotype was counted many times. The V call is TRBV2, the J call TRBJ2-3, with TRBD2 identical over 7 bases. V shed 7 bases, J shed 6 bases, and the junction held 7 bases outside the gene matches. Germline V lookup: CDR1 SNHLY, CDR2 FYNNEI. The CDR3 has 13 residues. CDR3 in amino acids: CASTYGEGDTQYF. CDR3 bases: TGTGCCAGCACCTACGGGGAGGGGGATACGCAGTATTTT.

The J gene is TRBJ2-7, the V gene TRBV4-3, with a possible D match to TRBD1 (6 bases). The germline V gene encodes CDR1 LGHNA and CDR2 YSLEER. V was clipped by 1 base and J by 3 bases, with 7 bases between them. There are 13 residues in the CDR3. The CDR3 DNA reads TGCGCCAGCAGCCAAGCCAGGGGCTACGAGCAGTACTTC. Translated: CASSQARGYEQYF.

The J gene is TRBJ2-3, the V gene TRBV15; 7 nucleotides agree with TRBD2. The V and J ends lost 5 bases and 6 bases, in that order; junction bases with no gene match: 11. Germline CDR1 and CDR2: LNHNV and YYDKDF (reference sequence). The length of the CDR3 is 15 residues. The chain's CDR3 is CATSGGRTSFDTQYF. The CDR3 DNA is TGTGCCACCAGCGGGGGGAGGACTAGTTTTGATACGCAGTATTTT.

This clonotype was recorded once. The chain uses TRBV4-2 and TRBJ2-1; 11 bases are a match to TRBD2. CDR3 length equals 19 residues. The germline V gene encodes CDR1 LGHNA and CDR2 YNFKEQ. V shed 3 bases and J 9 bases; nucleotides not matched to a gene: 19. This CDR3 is CASSHWGLAVPSDGGEQFF. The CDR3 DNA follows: TGTGCCAGCAGCCACTGGGGACTAGCGGTACCGTCCGACGGGGGTGAGCAGTTCTTC.

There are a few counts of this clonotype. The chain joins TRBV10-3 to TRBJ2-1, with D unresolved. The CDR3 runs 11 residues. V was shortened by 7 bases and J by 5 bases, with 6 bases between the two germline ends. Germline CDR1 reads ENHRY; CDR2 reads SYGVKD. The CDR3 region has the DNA TGTGCCATCACCGGCAACAATGAGCAGTTCTTC. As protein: CAITGNNEQFF.

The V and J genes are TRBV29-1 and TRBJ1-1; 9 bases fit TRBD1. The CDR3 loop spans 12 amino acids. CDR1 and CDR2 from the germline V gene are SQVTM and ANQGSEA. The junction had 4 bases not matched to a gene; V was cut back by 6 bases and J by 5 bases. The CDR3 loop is CSVRQGGTEAFF. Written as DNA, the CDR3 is TGCAGCGTCCGACAGGGGGGGACTGAAGCTTTCTTT.

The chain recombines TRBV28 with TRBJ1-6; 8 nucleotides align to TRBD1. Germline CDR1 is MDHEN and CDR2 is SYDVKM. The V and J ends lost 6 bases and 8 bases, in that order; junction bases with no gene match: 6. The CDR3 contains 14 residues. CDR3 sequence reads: CASSTGQGYSPLHF. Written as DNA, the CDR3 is TGTGCCAGCAGCACAGGACAGGGCTATTCACCCCTCCACTTT.

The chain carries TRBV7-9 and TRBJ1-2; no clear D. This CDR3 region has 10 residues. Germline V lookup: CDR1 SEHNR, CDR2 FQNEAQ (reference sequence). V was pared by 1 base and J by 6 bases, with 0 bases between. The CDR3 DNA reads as TGTGCCAGCAGCTTAGATGGCTACACCTTC. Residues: CASSLDGYTF.

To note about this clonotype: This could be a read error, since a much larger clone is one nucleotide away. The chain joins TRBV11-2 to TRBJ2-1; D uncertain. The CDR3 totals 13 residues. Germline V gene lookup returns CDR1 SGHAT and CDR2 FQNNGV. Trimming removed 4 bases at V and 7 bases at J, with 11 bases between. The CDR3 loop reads CASSSLAENEQFF. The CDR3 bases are TGTGCCAGCAGCTCATTGGCGGAGAATGAGCAGTTCTTC.

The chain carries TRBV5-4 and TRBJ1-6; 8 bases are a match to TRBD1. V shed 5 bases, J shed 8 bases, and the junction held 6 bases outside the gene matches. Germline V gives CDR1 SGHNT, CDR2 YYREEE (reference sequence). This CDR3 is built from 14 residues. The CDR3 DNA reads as TGTGCCAGCAGTTTGACAGGGGATGATTCACCCCTCCACTTT. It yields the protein CASSLTGDDSPLHF.

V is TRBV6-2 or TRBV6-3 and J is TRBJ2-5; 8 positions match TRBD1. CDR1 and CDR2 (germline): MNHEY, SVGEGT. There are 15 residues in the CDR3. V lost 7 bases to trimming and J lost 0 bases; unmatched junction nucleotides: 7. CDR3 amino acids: CASIRDRGYQETQYF. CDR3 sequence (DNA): TGTGCCAGCATAAGAGACAGGGGATACCAAGAGACCCAGTACTTC.

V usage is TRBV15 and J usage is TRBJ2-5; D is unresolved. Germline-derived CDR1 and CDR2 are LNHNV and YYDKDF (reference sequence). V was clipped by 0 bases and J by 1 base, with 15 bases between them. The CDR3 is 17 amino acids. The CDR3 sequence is CATSRDRVRWAQETQYF. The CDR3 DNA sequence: TGTGCCACCAGCAGAGATAGGGTCCGTTGGGCCCAAGAGACCCAGTACTTC.

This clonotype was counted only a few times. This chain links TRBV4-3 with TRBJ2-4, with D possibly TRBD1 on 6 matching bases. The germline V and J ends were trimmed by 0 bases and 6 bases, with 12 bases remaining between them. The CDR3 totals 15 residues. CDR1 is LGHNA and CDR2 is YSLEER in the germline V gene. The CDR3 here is CASSQDTRGGNIQYF. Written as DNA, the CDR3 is TGCGCCAGCAGCCAAGATACCAGGGGTGGAAACATTCAGTACTTC.

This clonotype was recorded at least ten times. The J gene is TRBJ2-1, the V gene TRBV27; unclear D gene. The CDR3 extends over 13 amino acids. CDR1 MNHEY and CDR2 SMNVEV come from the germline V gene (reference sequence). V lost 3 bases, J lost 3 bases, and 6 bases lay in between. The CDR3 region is CASSFSVYNEQFF. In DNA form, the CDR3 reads TGTGCCAGCAGTTTCTCCGTCTACAATGAGCAGTTCTTC.

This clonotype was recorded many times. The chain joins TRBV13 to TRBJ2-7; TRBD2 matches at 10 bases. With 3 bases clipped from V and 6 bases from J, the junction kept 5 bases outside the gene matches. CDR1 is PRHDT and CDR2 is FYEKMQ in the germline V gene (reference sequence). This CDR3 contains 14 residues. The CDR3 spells CASSFSGRSLEQYF. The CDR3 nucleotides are TGTGCCAGCAGCTTTAGCGGGAGGTCTCTCGAGCAGTACTTC.

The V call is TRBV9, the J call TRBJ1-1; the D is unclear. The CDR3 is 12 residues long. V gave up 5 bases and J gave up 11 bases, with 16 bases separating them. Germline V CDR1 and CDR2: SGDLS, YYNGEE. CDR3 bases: TGTGCCAGCAGTGCAACAGAGACGGCGGCTTTCTTT. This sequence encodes CASSATETAAFF. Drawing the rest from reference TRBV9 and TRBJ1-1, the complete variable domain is DSGVTQTPKHLITATGQRVTLRCSPRSGDLSVYWYQQSLDQGLQFLIQYYNGEERAKGNILERFSAQQFPDLHSELNLSSLELGDSALYFCASSATETAAFFGQGTRLTVV.

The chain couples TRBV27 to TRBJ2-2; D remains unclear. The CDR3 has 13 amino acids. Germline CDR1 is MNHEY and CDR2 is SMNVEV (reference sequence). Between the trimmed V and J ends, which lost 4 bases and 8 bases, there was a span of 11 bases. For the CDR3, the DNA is TGTGCCAGCAGTTATGGCACGCGAGGGGAGCTGTTTTTT. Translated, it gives CASSYGTRGELFF.

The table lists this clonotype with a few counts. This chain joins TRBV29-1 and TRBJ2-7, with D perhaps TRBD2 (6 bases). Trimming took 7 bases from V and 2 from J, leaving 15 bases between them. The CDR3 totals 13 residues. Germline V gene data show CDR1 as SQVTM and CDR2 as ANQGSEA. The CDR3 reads CSARDSKTYEQYF. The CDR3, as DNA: TGCAGCGCCCGGGACTCAAAAACCTACGAGCAGTACTTC.

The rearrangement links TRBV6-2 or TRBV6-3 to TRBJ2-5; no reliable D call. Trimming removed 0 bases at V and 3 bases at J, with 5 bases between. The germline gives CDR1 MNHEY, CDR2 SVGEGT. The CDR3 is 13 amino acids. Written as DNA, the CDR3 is TGTGCCAGCAGTTACTCTCCAGAAGAGACCCAGTACTTC. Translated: CASSYSPEETQYF.

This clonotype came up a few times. The CDR3 sequence: CASSLGGFDRVYGYTF. Written as DNA, the CDR3 is TGTGCCAGCAGCTTAGGGGGATTCGACAGGGTCTATGGCTACACCTTC. V is TRBV7-2 and J is TRBJ1-2; TRBD1 agrees at 7 bases. The CDR3 runs 16 residues. Germline loops: CDR1 SGHTA, CDR2 FQGNSA. The J segment lost 4 bases and the V segment lost 1 base, leaving 9 bases of the junction unmatched.

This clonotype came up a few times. The CDR3: CASSVGPSPYNEQFF. The CDR3 DNA sequence: TGTGCCAGCAGCGTAGGCCCTAGTCCCTACAATGAGCAGTTCTTC. The V call is TRBV9, the J call TRBJ2-1; unclear D gene. There are 15 residues in the CDR3. Germline CDR1 reads SGDLS; CDR2 reads YYNGEE. V lost 0 bases and J 2 bases, leaving 9 bases between the germline ends. Together with reference TRBV9 and TRBJ2-1, the CDR3 gives the full variable domain: DSGVTQTPKHLITATGQRVTLRCSPRSGDLSVYWYQQSLDQGLQFLIQYYNGEERAKGNILERFSAQQFPDLHSELNLSSLELGDSALYFCASSVGPSPYNEQFFGPGTRLTVL.

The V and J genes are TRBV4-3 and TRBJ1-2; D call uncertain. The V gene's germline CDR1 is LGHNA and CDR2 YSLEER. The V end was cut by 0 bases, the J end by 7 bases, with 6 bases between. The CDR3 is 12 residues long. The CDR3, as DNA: TGCGCCAGCAGCCAAGAAGATCGTGGCTACACCTTC. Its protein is CASSQEDRGYTF.

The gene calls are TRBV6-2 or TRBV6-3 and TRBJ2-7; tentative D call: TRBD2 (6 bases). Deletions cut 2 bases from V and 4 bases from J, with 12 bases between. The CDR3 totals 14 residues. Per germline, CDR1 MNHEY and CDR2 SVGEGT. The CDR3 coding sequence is TGTGCCAGCAGTTACGCGGGGACTTATTACGAGCAGTACTTC. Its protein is CASSYAGTYYEQYF.

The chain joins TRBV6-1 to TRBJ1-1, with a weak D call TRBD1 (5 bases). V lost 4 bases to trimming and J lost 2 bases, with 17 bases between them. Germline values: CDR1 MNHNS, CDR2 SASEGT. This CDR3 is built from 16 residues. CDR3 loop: CASSVFGAGKNTEAFF. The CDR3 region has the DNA TGTGCCAGCAGTGTTTTTGGGGCAGGGAAAAACACTGAAGCTTTCTTT.

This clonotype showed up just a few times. CDR3 nucleotide sequence: TGTGCCAGCAGTTACGCGGTAGCGGGAGGTCCGAGCTCCTACAATGAGCAGTTCTTC. Amino acids: CASSYAVAGGPSSYNEQFF. The chain couples TRBV6-5 to TRBJ2-1; TRBD2 matches 10 bases. The CDR3 is made up of 19 amino acids. The trim removed 2 bases at V and 0 bases at J, leaving 10 bases unmatched. CDR1 and CDR2 (germline): MNHEY, SVGAGI.

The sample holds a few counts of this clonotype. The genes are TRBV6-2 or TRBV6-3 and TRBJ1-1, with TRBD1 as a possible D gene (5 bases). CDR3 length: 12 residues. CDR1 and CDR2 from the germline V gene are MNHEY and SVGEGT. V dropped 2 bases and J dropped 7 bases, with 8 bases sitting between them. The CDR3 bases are TGTGCCAGCAGTTACGGGGCAGGTGAAGCTTTCTTT. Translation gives CASSYGAGEAFF.

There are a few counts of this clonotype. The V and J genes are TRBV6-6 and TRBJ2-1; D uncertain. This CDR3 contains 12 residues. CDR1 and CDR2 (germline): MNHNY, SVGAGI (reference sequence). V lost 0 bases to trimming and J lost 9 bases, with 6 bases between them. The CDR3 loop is CASSYSNGEQFF. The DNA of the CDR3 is TGTGCCAGCAGTTACTCCAACGGTGAGCAGTTCTTC.

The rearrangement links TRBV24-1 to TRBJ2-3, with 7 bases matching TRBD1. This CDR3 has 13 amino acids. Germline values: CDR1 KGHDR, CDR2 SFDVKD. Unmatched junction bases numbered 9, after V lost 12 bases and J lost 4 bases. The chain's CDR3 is CALRTGEADTQYF. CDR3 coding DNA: TGTGCCCTCAGGACAGGTGAGGCAGATACGCAGTATTTT.

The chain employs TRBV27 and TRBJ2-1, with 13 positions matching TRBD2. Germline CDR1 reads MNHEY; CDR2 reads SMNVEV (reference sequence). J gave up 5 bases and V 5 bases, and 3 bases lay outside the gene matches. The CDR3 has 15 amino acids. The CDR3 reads CASSAGTSGDNEQFF. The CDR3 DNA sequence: TGTGCCAGCAGTGCTGGGACTAGCGGGGACAATGAGCAGTTCTTC.